The following is a T cell receptor beta chain sequence with its context. The antigen is not known. Individually, cDNA molecules had unique molecular identifiers attached to them. Via MiXCR, TCRdb re-called the 5' RACE reads, giving one row per CDR3 protein. In the table there are about 77,000 distinct CDR3 sequences, 5% of which are singletons. The data originate from a study of early T cells in non-severe SARS-CoV-2 infection. Germline CDR1 reads SGHNT; CDR2 reads YENEEA. V lost 5 bases to trimming and J lost 1 base, with 15 bases between them. The CDR3 extends over 16 amino acids. Overall study results and limits: Sequences matched to VDJdb favored anti-spike CD8 responses, while private and CD4 specificities were missed.

This specimen consisted of whole blood, obtained at baseline. J is TRBJ2-1 and V is TRBV11-3; tentatively, D is TRBD1 or TRBD2 (5 bases each). The origin of this receptor is an adult who was a healthcare worker with PCR-confirmed SARS-CoV-2 infection or an uninfected control (not recorded which). This CDR3 reads CASSLNRGRSYNEQFF. CDR3 nucleotide sequence: TGTGCCAGCAGCCTTAACCGGGGACGTTCCTACAATGAGCAGTTCTTC.